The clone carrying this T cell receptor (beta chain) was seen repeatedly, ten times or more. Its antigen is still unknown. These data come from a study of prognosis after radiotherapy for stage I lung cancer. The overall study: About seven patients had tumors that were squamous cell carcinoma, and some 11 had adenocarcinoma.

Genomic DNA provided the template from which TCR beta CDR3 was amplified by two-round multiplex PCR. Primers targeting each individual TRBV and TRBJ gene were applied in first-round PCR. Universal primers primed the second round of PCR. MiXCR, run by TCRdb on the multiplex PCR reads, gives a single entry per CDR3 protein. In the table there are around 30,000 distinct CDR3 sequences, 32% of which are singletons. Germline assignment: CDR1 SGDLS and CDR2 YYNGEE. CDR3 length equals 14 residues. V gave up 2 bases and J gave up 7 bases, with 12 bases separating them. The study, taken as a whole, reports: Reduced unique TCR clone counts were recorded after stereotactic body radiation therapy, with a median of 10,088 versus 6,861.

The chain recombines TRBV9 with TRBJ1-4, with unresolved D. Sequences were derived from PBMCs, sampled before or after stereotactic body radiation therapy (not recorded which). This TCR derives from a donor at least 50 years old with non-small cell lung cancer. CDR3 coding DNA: TGTGCCAGCAGCGTCCGCCCGGACGGTGAAAAACTGTTTTTT. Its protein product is CASSVRPDGEKLFF. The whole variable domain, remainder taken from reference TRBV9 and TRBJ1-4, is DSGVTQTPKHLITATGQRVTLRCSPRSGDLSVYWYQQSLDQGLQFLIQYYNGEERAKGNILERFSAQQFPDLHSELNLSSLELGDSALYFCASSVRPDGEKLFFGSGTQLSVL.